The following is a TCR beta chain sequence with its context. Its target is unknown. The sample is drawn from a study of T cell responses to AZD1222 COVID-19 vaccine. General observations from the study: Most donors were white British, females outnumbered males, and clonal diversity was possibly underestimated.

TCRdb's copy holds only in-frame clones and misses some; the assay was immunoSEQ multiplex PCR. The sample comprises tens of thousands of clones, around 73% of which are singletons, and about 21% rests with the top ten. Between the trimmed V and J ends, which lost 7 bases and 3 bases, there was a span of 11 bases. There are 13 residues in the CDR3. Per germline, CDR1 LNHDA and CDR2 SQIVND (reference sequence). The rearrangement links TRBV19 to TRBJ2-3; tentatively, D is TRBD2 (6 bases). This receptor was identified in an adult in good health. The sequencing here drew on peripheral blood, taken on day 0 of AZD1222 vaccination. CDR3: CASTKGLTDTQYF. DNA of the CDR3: TGTGCCAGTACCAAGGGACTTACAGATACGCAGTATTTT.